This entry concerns a single TCR beta chain. The CDR3 extends over 13 amino acids. V was trimmed by 3 bases and J by 4 bases, leaving 9 bases between them. Germline-derived CDR1 and CDR2 are SGHDN and FVKESK. The primer mix had 60 Vbeta and 13 Jbeta primers. Data came from immunoSEQ multiplex PCR; TCRdb stores just in-frame clones and leaves some out. The sample contains 130,000 to 150,000 clones, about three quarters of which appear only once. These data originate in a study of cytomegalovirus exposure and HLA in healthy donors. The receptor was isolated from a male donor in good health and CMV-seronegative. The specimen was PBMCs. The chain combines TRBV14 with TRBJ2-5; tentative D call: TRBD2 (7 bases). CDR3 in DNA: TGTGCCAGCAGCCAGGGGGGGCGAGAGACCCAGTACTTC. Encoded protein: CASSQGGRETQYF.